These T cell receptor beta chains were read from a single sample in a study of CD8 T cells in ankylosing spondylitis. TCRdb independently ran MiXCR on the 5' RACE reads; one entry per CDR3 protein. The sample includes about 360,000 distinct CDR3 sequences, 20% to 25% of them seen just once. The sample comprised blood, either unsorted or a sorted T cell fraction (not recorded which). The receptors shown here come from a male donor with ankylosing spondylitis or in good health (not recorded which). Both conserved end residues are part of each CDR3. A D gene is named only where the DNA matches it firmly. Clone sizes are given selectively: once, few, many, or a class where the clone is expanded.

clone size,V gene,J gene,D gene,CDR3 DNA,CDR3 protein
-,TRBV28,TRBJ1-3,-,TGTGCCAGCAGTTTATTCATGGAGGGAAACACCATATATTTT,CASSLFMEGNTIYF
-,TRBV15,TRBJ2-2,-,TGTGCCACCAGCAGCGGGACTCTCAACACCGGGGAGCTGTTTTTT,CATSSGTLNTGELFF
-,TRBV5-6,TRBJ2-2,-,TGTGCCAGCAGCTTGCCCCAGACGTCGACCGGGGAGCTGTTTTTT,CASSLPQTSTGELFF
once,TRBV29-1,TRBJ1-3,-,TGCAGCGTGAAGTGGGAGGCTGTAAACACCATATATTTT,CSVKWEAVNTIYF
-,TRBV2,TRBJ2-3,TRBD2,TGTGCCAGCAGTGACGGGACTAGCGGGTCGTATTTT,CASSDGTSGSYF
few,TRBV7-2,TRBJ2-7,-,TGTGCCAGCAGCTACCACGCGTCGGAATACGAGCAGTACTTC,CASSYHASEYEQYF
-,TRBV6-1,TRBJ2-4,-,TGTGCCAGCAGTGGTTACGCCGCCAAAAACATTCAGTACTTC,CASSGYAAKNIQYF
few,TRBV27,TRBJ2-1,TRBD2,TGTGCCAGCAGTCTCCCCCCTGGGGAGGCGGGGGTGATCAATGAGCAGTTCTTC,CASSLPPGEAGVINEQFF
-,TRBV3-1,TRBJ1-2,-,TGTGCCAGCAGCCAAGAAGGGGAAAACTATGGCTACACCTTC,CASSQEGENYGYTF
few,TRBV4-2,TRBJ1-2,TRBD1,TGTGCCAGCAGCCAGGCCGGGACAGGGGGCAGCTATGGCTACACCTTC,CASSQAGTGGSYGYTF
few,TRBV12-3/TRBV12-4,TRBJ2-1,-,TGTGCCAGCAGTAAAGGGACTCTAGTGGTGAATGAGCAGTTCTTC,CASSKGTLVVNEQFF
few,TRBV10-1,TRBJ2-7,TRBD2,TGCGCCAGCTTCCCAGCTAGCGGGGTAGATGAGCAGTACTTC,CASFPASGVDEQYF
few,TRBV5-5,TRBJ2-5,-,TGTGCCAGCAGCTCTACCGACAGGATAGTGGAGACCCAGTACTTC,CASSSTDRIVETQYF
few,TRBV29-1,TRBJ2-3,-,TGCAGCGTTGAAGATCGGGAAGGGGGATTTAGCACAGATACGCAGTATTTT,CSVEDREGGFSTDTQYF
-,TRBV7-9,TRBJ2-7,-,TGTGCCAGCAGCTTAGCCGCCGGTCCCTACGAGCAGTACTTC,CASSLAAGPYEQYF
few,TRBV28,TRBJ1-1,-,TGTGCCAGCAGCTTTGACAGGTTCGGCACTGAAGCTTTCTTT,CASSFDRFGTEAFF
-,TRBV28,TRBJ1-6,-,TGTGCCAGCCTCAGGCGACAGGAGACTAATTCACCCCTCCACTTT,CASLRRQETNSPLHF
-,TRBV12-3/TRBV12-4,TRBJ2-1,-,TGTGCCAGCAGTTTATTGCCTTCCTACAATGAGCAGTTCTTC,CASSLLPSYNEQFF
few,TRBV30,TRBJ1-3,-,TGTGCCTGGATGGACTCTGGAAACACCATATATTTT,CAWMDSGNTIYF
-,TRBV7-9,TRBJ1-1,-,TGTGCCAGCAAAATTGGGCAGGGGACCTTACACACTGAAGCTTTCTTT,CASKIGQGTLHTEAFF
-,TRBV7-2,TRBJ1-1,-,TGTGCCAGCAGCTTAGACGGACATGTGAACACTGAAGCTTTCTTT,CASSLDGHVNTEAFF
few,TRBV27,TRBJ2-1,-,TGTGCCAGCAGTTTAACGGAGGATGAGCAGTTCTTC,CASSLTEDEQFF
few,TRBV9,TRBJ2-7,-,TGTGCCAGCAGCCAAACGACAGGTACCTACGAGCAGTACTTC,CASSQTTGTYEQYF
few,TRBV27,TRBJ2-1,-,TGTGCCAGCAGTTTCTTGGGCCACTACAATGAGCAGTTCTTC,CASSFLGHYNEQFF
-,TRBV12-3/TRBV12-4,TRBJ1-2,-,TGTGCCAGCAGCACCAACGGCCAGGGCGGTGGCTACACCTTC,CASSTNGQGGGYTF
few,TRBV4-1,TRBJ2-1,-,TGCGCCAGCAGCCAACCGCAGGGGGGGTACTCCTACAATGAGCAGTTCTTC,CASSQPQGGYSYNEQFF
-,TRBV5-6,TRBJ2-6,TRBD1,TGTGCCAGCAGTTCCTTGACAGGGGATTTTACTGGGGCCAACGTCCTGACTTTC,CASSSLTGDFTGANVLTF
many,TRBV19,TRBJ2-7,TRBD1,TGTGCCAGTAGTTCGGGACAGGGGACATACGAGCAGTACTTC,CASSSGQGTYEQYF
few,TRBV4-1,TRBJ2-7,TRBD2,TGCGCCAGCAGACAACGGGAGGGCTACAGGGACGAGCAGTACTTC,CASRQREGYRDEQYF
-,TRBV10-3,TRBJ2-2,-,TGTCCCGGGGGACTGAACACCGGGGAGCTGTTTTTT,CPGGLNTGELFF
few,TRBV11-2,TRBJ2-2,-,TGTGCCAGCAGCCAAAGGGACTTCTACACCGGGGAGCTGTTTTTT,CASSQRDFYTGELFF
-,TRBV19,TRBJ2-7,-,TGTGCCAGTAGCCCCTTAAGGGGGAGCTCCTACGAGCAGTACTTC,CASSPLRGSSYEQYF
-,TRBV14,TRBJ1-1,-,TGTGCCAGCAGCCAAGTTACTGCCCGATATGAAGCTTTCTTT,CASSQVTARYEAFF
few,TRBV20-1,TRBJ2-5,-,TGCAGTGCTAGAGATTTCCGGGGGAGCCAAGAGACCCAGTACTTC,CSARDFRGSQETQYF
-,TRBV4-1,TRBJ2-4,-,TGCGCCAGCAGACACGATACAGTGGGGGCCAAAAACATTCAGTACTTC,CASRHDTVGAKNIQYF
-,TRBV10-2,TRBJ2-5,TRBD2,TGCGCCAGCAGTTCGGGGGGATACCAAGAGACCCAGTACTTC,CASSSGGYQETQYF
-,TRBV28,TRBJ2-3,-,TGTGCCAGCAGTTCACCGGGACATGGGATCACAGATACGCAGTATTTT,CASSSPGHGITDTQYF
few,TRBV5-6,TRBJ2-7,-,TGTGCCAGCAGCCAGGGATATCTACGGGAGCAGTACTTC,CASSQGYLREQYF
few,TRBV7-9,TRBJ2-5,-,TGTGCCAGCAGCTTACCCACTTACCCCCAAGAGACCCAGTACTTC,CASSLPTYPQETQYF
-,TRBV5-6,TRBJ2-7,-,TGTGCCAGCAGCTTTCAGTCCAGGGAGGACATTGCCTCCTACGAGCAGTACTTC,CASSFQSREDIASYEQYF